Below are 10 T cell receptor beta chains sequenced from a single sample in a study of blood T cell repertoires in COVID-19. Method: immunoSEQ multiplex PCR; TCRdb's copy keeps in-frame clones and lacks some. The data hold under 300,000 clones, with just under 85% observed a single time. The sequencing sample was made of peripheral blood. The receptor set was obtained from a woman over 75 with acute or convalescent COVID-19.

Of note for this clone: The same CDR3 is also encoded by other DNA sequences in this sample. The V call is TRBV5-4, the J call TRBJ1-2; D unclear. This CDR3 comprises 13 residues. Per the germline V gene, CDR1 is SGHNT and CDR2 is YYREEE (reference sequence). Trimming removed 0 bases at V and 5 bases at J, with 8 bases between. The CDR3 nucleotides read TGTGCCAGCAGCTTGGACAGAGATTATGGCTACACCTTC. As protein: CASSLDRDYGYTF.

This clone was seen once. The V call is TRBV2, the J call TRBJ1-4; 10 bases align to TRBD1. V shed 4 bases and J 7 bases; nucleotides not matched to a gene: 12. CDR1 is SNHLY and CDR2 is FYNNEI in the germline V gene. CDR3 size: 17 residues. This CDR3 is CASSAGTGDPFGEKLFF. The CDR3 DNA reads TGTGCCAGCAGTGCCGGGACAGGGGACCCCTTTGGTGAAAAACTGTTTTTT.

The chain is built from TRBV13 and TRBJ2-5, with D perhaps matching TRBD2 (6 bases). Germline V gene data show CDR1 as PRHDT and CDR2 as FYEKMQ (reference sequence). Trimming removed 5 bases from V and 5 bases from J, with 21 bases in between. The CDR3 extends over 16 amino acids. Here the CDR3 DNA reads TGTGCCAGCAGCCCGCGCCTCGGGGGTCGGGAGGAGACCCAGTACTTC. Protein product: CASSPRLGGREETQYF.

The CDR3 sequence is CASSESDSYNEQFF. The CDR3 region has the DNA TGCGCCAGCAGTGAGTCGGACAGTTACAATGAGCAGTTCTTC. The rearrangement links TRBV10-2 to TRBJ2-1, with a weak D call TRBD1 (6 bases). The CDR3 has 14 residues. Germline-derived CDR1 and CDR2 are WSHSY and SAAADI. V was clipped by 0 bases and J by 4 bases, with 7 bases between them.

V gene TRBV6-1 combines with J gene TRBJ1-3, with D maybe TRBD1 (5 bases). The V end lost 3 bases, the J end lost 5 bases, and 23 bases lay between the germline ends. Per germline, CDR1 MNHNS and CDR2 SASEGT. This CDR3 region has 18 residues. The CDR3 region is CASSEASGWGGSRNTIYF. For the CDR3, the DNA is TGTGCCAGCAGTGAGGCTAGCGGGTGGGGGGGTTCAAGAAACACCATATATTTT.

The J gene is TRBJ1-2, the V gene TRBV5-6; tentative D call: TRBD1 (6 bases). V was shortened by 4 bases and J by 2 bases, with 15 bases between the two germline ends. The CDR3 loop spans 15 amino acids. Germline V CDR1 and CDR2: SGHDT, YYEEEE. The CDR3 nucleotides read TGTGCCAGCAGCCTCCCGGGACATGCAAACTATGGCTACACCTTC. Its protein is CASSLPGHANYGYTF. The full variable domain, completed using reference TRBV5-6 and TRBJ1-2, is DAGVTQSPTHLIKTRGQQVTLRCSPKSGHDTVSWYQQALGQGPQFIFQYYEEEERQRGNFPDRFSGHQFPNYSSELNVNALLLGDSALYLCASSLPGHANYGYTFGSGTRLTVV.

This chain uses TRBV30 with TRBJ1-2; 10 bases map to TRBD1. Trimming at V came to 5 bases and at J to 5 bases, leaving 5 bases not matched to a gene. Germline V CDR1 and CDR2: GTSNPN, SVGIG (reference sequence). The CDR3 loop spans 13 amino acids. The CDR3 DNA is TGTGCCTGGGGGGACAGGGGCGATTATGGCTACACCTTC. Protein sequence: CAWGDRGDYGYTF.

Here the CDR3 DNA reads TGTGCCAGCAGCCAAGTGAGCGGGGGGGCCGGAGAGCAGTTCTTC. As protein: CASSQVSGGAGEQFF. J is TRBJ2-1 and V is TRBV3-1 (or the pseudogene TRBV3-2), with 10 bases fitting TRBD2. The CDR3 totals 15 residues. Germline lookup yields CDR1 LGHDT and CDR2 YNNKEL (reference sequence). Trimming removed 1 base from V and 10 bases from J; junction bases left unmatched: 7.

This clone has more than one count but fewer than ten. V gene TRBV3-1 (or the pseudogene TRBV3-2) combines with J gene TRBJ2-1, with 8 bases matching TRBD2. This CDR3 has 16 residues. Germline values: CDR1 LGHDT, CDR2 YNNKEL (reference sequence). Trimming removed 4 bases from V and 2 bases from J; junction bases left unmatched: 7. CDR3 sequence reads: CASSLDSGVTYNEQFF. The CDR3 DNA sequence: TGTGCCAGCAGCCTCGATAGCGGGGTGACCTACAATGAGCAGTTCTTC.

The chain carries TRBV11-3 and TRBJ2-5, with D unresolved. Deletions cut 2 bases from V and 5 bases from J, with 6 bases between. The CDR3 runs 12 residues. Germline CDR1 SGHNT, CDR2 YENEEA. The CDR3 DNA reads TGTGCCAGCAGCTTATACGGGGAGACCCAGTACTTC. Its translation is CASSLYGETQYF.